This record concerns one TCR beta chain sequence. Its antigen remains unidentified. The germline V gene encodes CDR1 MGHRA and CDR2 YSYEKL. V lost 4 bases and J lost 4, with 14 bases in between. This CDR3 comprises 14 residues. Clones were read by immunoSEQ multiplex PCR, and TCRdb kept only the in-frame ones, dropping some. This table holds 55,000 to 85,000 clones, roughly 84% found once. The entry originates in a study of T cell responses to AZD1222 COVID-19 vaccine. Overall study findings and caveats: The donor cohort was predominantly white British with a female majority, and clonal diversity may have been underestimated.

The chain employs TRBV4-1 and TRBJ2-7; no reliable D call. This clonotype was sampled from an adult in good health. This sample comprised peripheral blood, obtained on day 0 of AZD1222 vaccination. CDR3 nucleotides: TGCGCCAGCAGCCTTGAAGACCGCGAATACGAGCAGTACTTC. Translated, it gives CASSLEDREYEQYF.